This TCR beta chain was identified during a study of regulatory T cells in long-lasting Graves disease. Study-level information: Newly diagnosed Graves' patients had under 3 months of antithyroid drugs.

The CDR3 is 14 amino acids. From germline, CDR1 is KGHSH and CDR2 LQKENI. V gave up 0 bases and J gave up 6 bases, with 10 bases separating them. Sample time point: newly diagnosed GD, antithyroid drugs for less than 3 months. With RNA extracted from PBMCs as input, the TCR library was made. American Thyroid Association guidelines defined how Graves' disease was diagnosed. Nine milliliters of peripheral blood were drawn into EDTA tubes. Sequencing libraries for TCR beta were prepared with iRepertoire HTBI primers and Arm-PCR of CDR3 regions. A single record per CDR3 protein comes from TCRdb applying MiXCR to the multiplex PCR reads. Seen here are fewer than 650,000 distinct CDR3 sequences, about 15% observed once, and the top ten hold around 12%. This clonotype was seen many times. This same sample was also part of a study on T cells in Graves' hyperthyroidism and ophthalmopathy. That investigation notes: Patients were excluded for uncontrolled infection, other autoimmune disease, pregnancy or lactation.

The sequencing used peripheral blood mononuclear cells (PBMCs), collected at new diagnosis, from a patient treated with antithyroid drugs. This TCR came from a man between 18 and 29 years old with Graves disease. The chain recombines TRBV18 with TRBJ2-3; no definite D call. The CDR3 DNA reads as TGTGCCAGCTCACCACCTTCCGCTCGCGATACGCAGTATTTT. This encodes CASSPPSARDTQYF.